This T cell receptor (beta chain) was profiled in a study of blood T cell repertoires in COVID-19. As for the study in general: COVID-19 samples collected from the United States, Italy and Spain covered acute and convalescent phases. From T cells, B-cell-depleted T cells, or PBMCs came the material, which was cDNA or gDNA.

The CDR3 runs to 17 residues. The ends lost 3 bases at V and 6 bases at J; junction bases unmatched: 11. The V gene's germline CDR1 is KGHDR and CDR2 SFDVKD. Authors' data handling: Cell counts per sample came from amplifying reference gene primers. Sequencing was performed with immunoSEQ multiplex PCR; in TCRdb, only in-frame clones are kept and a portion is missing. D and trimming were read from the DNA, whereas the V and J calls and clone size are those reported in that table. The table has roughly 100,000 clones, approximately 84% seen once; the top ten hold around 25%. The sequenced material came from peripheral blood. The sequence was collected from a man aged 80 or over with active or convalescent COVID-19. The chain uses TRBV24-1 and TRBJ2-1; TRBD2 aligns across 9 bases. This CDR3 is CATSDGDPGLAPNEQFF. The CDR3 coding sequence is TGTGCCACCAGTGATGGAGATCCGGGACTAGCCCCCAATGAGCAGTTCTTC.